These 8 T cell receptor beta chains were sequenced from one sample in a study of cytomegalovirus exposure and HLA in healthy donors. Both 60 Vbeta primers and 13 Jbeta primers went into the PCR. Here immunoSEQ multiplex PCR was the method, and the copy in TCRdb shows in-frame clones only, minus some. The sample consists of about 190,000 clones, about 87% of them appearing once. The sample consisted of PBMCs. Source of these receptors: a woman aged 18 to 35 in good health and CMV-seronegative.

The CDR3 coding sequence is TGTGCCAGTAGTATGGGACTAGCGGGAGAGTCCGGAGCCAAAAACATTCAGTACTTC. Protein product: CASSMGLAGESGAKNIQYF. The V call is TRBV19, the J call TRBJ2-4; 14 bases are a match to TRBD2. Germline values: CDR1 LNHDA, CDR2 SQIVND (reference sequence). Trimming at V came to 3 bases and at J to 0 bases, leaving 7 bases not matched to a gene. This CDR3 has 19 amino acids.

This sequence joins TRBV5-1 and TRBJ2-3, with D possibly matching TRBD1 (5 bases). The CDR3 consists of 16 residues. V was cut by 0 bases and J by 3 bases, with 14 bases left in between. Per germline, CDR1 SGHRS and CDR2 YFSETQ. The CDR3 loop is CASSLEGRQGTDTQYF. CDR3 sequence (DNA): TGCGCCAGCAGCTTGGAAGGGCGGCAGGGTACAGATACGCAGTATTTT.

This clone was observed a single time. The rearrangement uses TRBV5-1 and TRBJ1-6, with D perhaps matching TRBD1 (6 bases). Trimming pared 0 bases from V and 2 bases from J, leaving 9 bases between. This CDR3 contains 16 residues. Per the germline V gene, CDR1 is SGHRS and CDR2 is YFSETQ. DNA of the CDR3: TGCGCCAGCAGCTTGGAGGGGGATGCCTATAATTCACCCCTCCACTTT. Its protein product is CASSLEGDAYNSPLHF.

This clone has just a few counts. The rearrangement uses TRBV18 and TRBJ2-5; D remains unclear. The CDR3 extends over 13 amino acids. CDR1 KGHSH and CDR2 LQKENI come from the germline V gene. V shed 3 bases and J shed 1 base, with 6 bases lying between them. DNA for the CDR3: TGTGCCAGCTCACCCCGAGGCCAAGAGACCCAGTACTTC. Protein sequence: CASSPRGQETQYF.

The chain carries TRBV25-1 and TRBJ1-2; 8 nucleotides agree with TRBD1. This CDR3 is 14 amino acids long. The V gene end was trimmed by 3 bases and the J gene end by 10 bases; junction bases not matched to a gene: 10. The germline V gene has CDR1 MGHDK and CDR2 SYGVNS. The chain's CDR3 is CASSDPGQGIYYTF. The CDR3 coding sequence is TGTGCCAGCAGTGATCCAGGACAGGGAATTTACTACACCTTC.

This clone was observed once. The V call is TRBV6-1, the J call TRBJ1-1; D is ambiguous. In germline, CDR1 is MNHNS, CDR2 SASEGT. V dropped 8 bases and J dropped 1 base, with 11 bases sitting between them. This CDR3 contains 13 residues. DNA of the CDR3: TGTGCCAGCCTAATTTCACGGAACACTGAAGCTTTCTTT. It codes for CASLISRNTEAFF.

This clone was recorded only once. The chain combines TRBV5-4 with TRBJ2-5; TRBD1 aligns across 10 bases. The CDR3 spans 15 residues. The V gene's germline CDR1 is SGHNT and CDR2 YYREEE (reference sequence). J gave up 0 bases and V 3 bases, and 2 bases lay outside the gene matches. For the CDR3, the DNA is TGTGCCAGCAGCTCCGGGACAGGGGACCAAGAGACCCAGTACTTC. Its translation is CASSSGTGDQETQYF.

This clone was found once. The chain employs TRBV5-4 and TRBJ1-2; D gene uncertain. In germline, CDR1 is SGHNT, CDR2 YYREEE (reference sequence). This CDR3 has 13 amino acids. Trimming stripped 4 bases from V and 4 bases from J, with 11 bases between. The CDR3 DNA reads TGTGCCAGCAGCCCCATTTCAGGCTATGGCTACACCTTC. It encodes CASSPISGYGYTF.